In this sample, the clone carrying this T cell receptor beta chain turned up once. Its cognate antigen is unknown. Measured with immunoSEQ multiplex PCR; TCRdb has only the in-frame clones, and not every one. The sample has tens of thousands of clones; around 87% are singletons. This sample was taken from a study of OX40 agonist ivuxolimab in advanced cancers. The cohort excluded patients with autoimmune disease history or systemic immunosuppression. Cycle 7 day 1, cycle 4 day 1, and baseline were the timepoints at which blood was sampled. Broader study findings: There was clonal expansion of CD4+ and CD8+ blood T cells by week 6 at 0.1 to 3.0 mg/kg. In the 0.1-3.0 mg/kg groups, partial responders showed among the lowest expansion.

Germline V lookup: CDR1 SGHRS, CDR2 YFSETQ. The CDR3 sequence is 15 residues long. The J segment lost 2 bases and the V segment lost 4 bases, leaving 6 bases of the junction unmatched. Specimen: CD4+ or CD8+ T cells sorted from blood, collected in a trial of the OX40 agonist ivuxolimab. This receptor was identified in an adult with an advanced solid tumor such as melanoma, head and neck, liver or kidney cancer. The chain combines TRBV5-1 with TRBJ2-5; 9 bases align to TRBD2. The CDR3 region is CASSGVAGEQETQYF. Written as DNA, the CDR3 is TGCGCCAGCAGCGGGGTAGCGGGGGAGCAAGAGACCCAGTACTTC.